This T cell receptor beta chain is from a study of blood T cell repertoires in COVID-19. Overall study context: The study drew acute and convalescent COVID-19 samples from the United States, Italy and Spain.

Seattle cases were enrolled at active infection and followed longitudinally. Authors' data handling: Amplified reference gene primers provided the basis for estimating nucleated cell counts. Sequencing used immunoSEQ multiplex PCR; TCRdb keeps in-frame clones, though not all of them. For V, J and clone size, that table is used; D and trimming come from the DNA. The sample carries 100,000 to 150,000 clones, approximately 90% recorded once. The clonotype originates from a man in his 60s with COVID-19, enrolled during active disease. Sequencing input: peripheral blood.

The CDR3 nucleotides are TGCGCCAGCAGCCCCGGCCGGGACAGGGACGAGCAGTACTTC. Protein product: CASSPGRDRDEQYF. The chain combines TRBV5-1 with TRBJ2-7; 9 bases fit TRBD1. Germline V lookup: CDR1 SGHRS, CDR2 YFSETQ. The CDR3 is 14 amino acids. V lost 4 bases and J lost 5; bases outside the gene matches: 7.